Listed here are 27 T cell receptor beta chains from one sample, sequenced in a study of cytomegalovirus exposure and HLA in healthy donors. A multiplex PCR was run with 60 Vbeta primers and 13 Jbeta primers. Sequenced by immunoSEQ multiplex PCR; TCRdb stores in-frame clones only, minus some. Altogether about 160,000 clones are present, roughly 79% being singletons, with the ten largest covering over 0.95%. What was sequenced was PBMCs. The receptors stem from a woman aged 45-65 years in good health and CMV-seronegative.

The chain employs TRBV11-2 and TRBJ2-3; D gene ambiguous. The CDR3 totals 12 residues. Trimming removed 1 base from V and 5 bases from J, with 4 bases in between. Germline CDR1 SGHAT, CDR2 FQNNGV. The CDR3 bases are TGTGCCAGCAGCTTAGTCGTAGATACGCAGTATTTT. Its protein is CASSLVVDTQYF.

This clone was seen a few times. This chain connects TRBV6-1 to TRBJ2-3; possibly TRBD2 for D (5 bases). Trimming pared 5 bases from V and 5 bases from J, leaving 14 bases between. Per the germline V gene, CDR1 is MNHNS and CDR2 is SASEGT. This CDR3 spans 14 amino acids. CDR3 DNA sequence: TGTGCCAGCAGTTCTAGTAGACGGGGAGATACGCAGTATTTT. This gives the protein CASSSSRRGDTQYF.

This rearrangement joins TRBV10-3 to TRBJ1-2; TRBD1 matches 10 bases. Germline V CDR1 and CDR2: ENHRY, SYGVKD. This CDR3 contains 14 residues. Trimming cost V 6 bases and J 8 bases; bases outside gene matches: 9. The CDR3 loop reads CAIRGQGTLGGYTF. The CDR3, as DNA: TGTGCCATCAGGGGACAGGGGACCCTGGGGGGCTACACCTTC.

This clone was seen a handful of times. This CDR3 reads CASSLRGGSGNTIYF. CDR3 coding DNA: TGTGCCAGCAGCTTGCGAGGCGGCTCTGGAAACACCATATATTTT. The V call is TRBV5-8, the J call TRBJ1-3; D unresolved. CDR3 length: 15 residues. Trimming removed 1 base from V and 0 bases from J, with 8 bases in between. In germline, CDR1 is SGHTS, CDR2 YDEGEE. Drawing the rest from reference TRBV5-8 and TRBJ1-3, the complete variable domain is EAGVTQSPTHLIKTRGQQATLRCSPISGHTSVYWYQQALGLGLQFLLWYDEGEERNRGNFPPRFSGRQFPNYSSELNVNALELEDSALYLCASSLRGGSGNTIYFGEGSWLTVV.

The chain employs TRBV19 and TRBJ1-1; 7 positions agree with TRBD1. Trimming cost V 7 bases and J 0 bases; bases outside gene matches: 8. The germline V gene has CDR1 LNHDA and CDR2 SQIVND (reference sequence). This CDR3 is built from 15 residues. This CDR3 reads CASKRGGTVNTEAFF. For the CDR3, the DNA is TGTGCCAGTAAGAGAGGCGGGACAGTGAACACTGAAGCTTTCTTT.

The table lists this clone with a few counts. This chain uses TRBV7-2 with TRBJ2-1, with a possible D match to TRBD2 (5 bases). Germline assignment: CDR1 SGHTA and CDR2 FQGNSA. V was cut by 0 bases and J by 10 bases, with 16 bases left in between. This CDR3 has 15 amino acids. This chain's CDR3 is CASSLARRSGPEQFF. CDR3 sequence (DNA): TGTGCCAGCAGCTTAGCAAGGAGGTCAGGCCCAGAGCAGTTCTTC. Supplemented by reference TRBV7-2 and TRBJ2-1, the full variable domain reads GAGVSQSPSNKVTEKGKDVELRCDPISGHTALYWYRQSLGQGLEFLIYFQGNSAPDKSGLPSDRFSAERTGGSVSTLTIQRTQQEDSAVYLCASSLARRSGPEQFFGPGTRLTVL.

The chain employs TRBV2 and TRBJ1-6, with D unclear. Germline V gives CDR1 SNHLY, CDR2 FYNNEI. CDR3 size: 13 residues. V was shortened by 4 bases and J by 7 bases, with 8 bases between the two germline ends. The CDR3 loop is CASSASINSPLHF. The DNA of the CDR3 is TGTGCCAGCAGTGCGAGTATCAATTCACCCCTCCACTTT.

Written as DNA, the CDR3 is TGTGCCAGCAGTTACCAGACGGGGGCGAACACCGGGGAGCTGTTTTTT. Its protein is CASSYQTGANTGELFF. The rearrangement links TRBV6-5 to TRBJ2-2; possibly TRBD2 for D (6 bases). Germline V gene data show CDR1 as MNHEY and CDR2 as SVGAGI. V lost 2 bases and J 0 bases, leaving 10 bases between the germline ends. The CDR3 length is 16 residues.

Details on this clone: The same CDR3 also results from other DNA sequences found in this sample. The chain carries TRBV11-3 and TRBJ2-7; perhaps TRBD1 as D (6 bases). Between the trimmed V and J ends, which lost 1 base and 2 bases, there was a span of 9 bases. The CDR3 covers 14 residues. CDR1 is SGHNT and CDR2 is YENEEA in the germline V gene. In DNA form, the CDR3 reads TGTGCCAGCAGCTTAGTAGGGGGAACCTACGAGCAGTACTTC. Encoded protein: CASSLVGGTYEQYF.

The chain carries TRBV2 and TRBJ2-7; 9 bases fit TRBD2. The germline V gene encodes CDR1 SNHLY and CDR2 FYNNEI. J gave up 3 bases and V 10 bases, and 4 bases lay outside the gene matches. The length of the CDR3 is 12 residues. The CDR3 nucleotides are TGTGCCACTAAGCGGGAGGACTACGAGCAGTACTTC. Residues: CATKREDYEQYF.

The table lists this clone with a few counts. In DNA form, the CDR3 reads TGTGCCAGCAGCCAAGAGACTAGCGGGCGATACAATGAGCAGTTCTTC. Its translation: CASSQETSGRYNEQFF. The chain employs TRBV4-2 and TRBJ2-1; 10 nucleotides match TRBD2. Losses at the gene ends were 0 bases for V and 4 bases for J; bases not matched to a gene: 3. Germline assignment: CDR1 LGHNA and CDR2 YNFKEQ. CDR3 length: 16 residues.

The V gene is TRBV5-1, the J gene TRBJ1-3, with a weak D call TRBD1 (6 bases). The CDR3 is 15 amino acids. Germline V lookup: CDR1 SGHRS, CDR2 YFSETQ. Trimming removed 0 bases at V and 2 bases at J, with 9 bases between. This CDR3 reads CASSLVQGPGNTIYF. CDR3 sequence (DNA): TGCGCCAGCAGCTTGGTCCAGGGGCCTGGAAACACCATATATTTT. Full variable domain (remainder filled in from reference TRBV5-1 and TRBJ1-3): KAGVTQTPRYLIKTRGQQVTLSCSPISGHRSVSWYQQTPGQGLQFLFEYFSETQRNKGNFPGRFSGRQFSNSRSEMNVSTLELGDSALYLCASSLVQGPGNTIYFGEGSWLTVV.

This clone is a singleton in its sample. V gene TRBV7-9 combines with J gene TRBJ2-7, with D maybe TRBD1 (6 bases). Germline CDR1 reads SEHNR; CDR2 reads FQNEAQ (reference sequence). Trimming stripped 1 base from V and 2 bases from J, with 15 bases between. The CDR3 runs to 16 residues. This CDR3 reads CASSLGGGQRPYEQYF. The CDR3 nucleotides read TGTGCCAGCAGCTTAGGCGGCGGACAGAGACCCTACGAGCAGTACTTC.

The chain recombines TRBV27 with TRBJ1-5; D remains unclear. With 2 bases removed from V and 4 bases from J, the gap between germline ends came to 9 bases. The CDR3 extends over 14 amino acids. Germline V gives CDR1 MNHEY, CDR2 SMNVEV (reference sequence). The CDR3 DNA sequence: TGTGCCAGCAGTTTAGGGCTCAAGAATCAGCCCCAGCATTTT. Its translation: CASSLGLKNQPQHF.

The chain has TRBV7-6 and TRBJ2-1, with a weak D call TRBD1 (5 bases). Germline V CDR1 and CDR2: SGHVS, FNYEAQ. The CDR3 is 16 amino acids. Trimming removed 2 bases from V and 1 base from J, with 12 bases in between. This chain's CDR3 is CASSLSNPGSYNEQFF. CDR3 coding DNA: TGTGCCAGCAGCTTAAGCAACCCAGGGTCCTACAATGAGCAGTTCTTC. The full variable domain, its missing parts supplied by reference TRBV7-6 and TRBJ2-1, is GAGVSQSPRYKVTKRGQDVALRCDPISGHVSLYWYRQALGQGPEFLTYFNYEAQQDKSGLPNDRFSAERPEGSISTLTIQRTEQRDSAMYRCASSLSNPGSYNEQFFGPGTRLTVL.

This chain joins TRBV5-6 and TRBJ2-5, with D possibly TRBD1 on 5 matching bases. Germline V lookup: CDR1 SGHDT, CDR2 YYEEEE. V dropped 2 bases and J dropped 2 bases, with 16 bases sitting between them. The CDR3 has 16 amino acids. CDR3 region: CASSFSVTEAQETQYF. The CDR3 bases are TGTGCCAGCAGCTTCTCGGTGACAGAAGCTCAAGAGACCCAGTACTTC.

This chain links TRBV6-5 with TRBJ2-2; D perhaps matches TRBD1 (6 bases). V gave up 6 bases and J gave up 7 bases, with 12 bases separating them. The CDR3 is 13 residues long. Per germline, CDR1 MNHEY and CDR2 SVGAGI. Here the CDR3 DNA reads TGTGCCAGCAGCCACAGGGTTGGCGGGGAGCTGTTTTTT. It codes for CASSHRVGGELFF.

The rearrangement links TRBV5-1 to TRBJ2-5; TRBD1 agrees at 9 bases. The CDR3 extends over 14 amino acids. Losses at the gene ends were 6 bases for V and 6 bases for J; bases not matched to a gene: 9. Germline CDR1 and CDR2: SGHRS and YFSETQ. The CDR3 spells CASNLQGAGKTQYF. The CDR3, as DNA: TGCGCCAGCAACCTACAGGGGGCTGGGAAGACCCAGTACTTC.

The chain is built from TRBV18 and TRBJ2-1; TRBD2 matches at 9 bases. Germline CDR1 is KGHSH and CDR2 is LQKENI. The ends lost 5 bases at V and 6 bases at J; junction bases unmatched: 5. The CDR3 runs 14 residues. The CDR3 spells CASSETSGGNEQFF. The CDR3 DNA is TGTGCCAGCTCAGAGACTAGCGGAGGCAATGAGCAGTTCTTC. The variable domain in full, completed from reference TRBV18 and TRBJ2-1, reads NAGVMQNPRHLVRRRGQEARLRCSPMKGHSHVYWYRQLPEEGLKFMVYLQKENIIDESGMPKERFSAEFPKEGPSILRIQQVVRGDSAAYFCASSETSGGNEQFFGPGTRLTVL.

V usage is TRBV28 and J usage is TRBJ2-5, with 7 bases identical to TRBD2. TRBJ2-7 explains the end of the DNA better; the J call may be wrong. CDR3 size: 13 residues. Looked up from germline, CDR1 is MDHEN and CDR2 is SYDVKM. The CDR3 loop is CASSLVAGYEQYF. The DNA of the CDR3 is TGTGCCAGCAGTTTAGTAGCGGGTTACGAGCAGTACTTC.

This clone was found a few times. The chain recombines TRBV6-4 with TRBJ2-3, with 10 bases aligning to TRBD2. V lost 0 bases, J lost 3 bases, and 6 bases stayed unmatched. CDR3 length: 17 residues. CDR1 and CDR2 from the germline V gene are MRHNA and SNTAGT. CDR3 loop: CASSDSSSGGGTDTQYF. Here the CDR3 DNA reads TGTGCCAGCAGTGACTCCTCTAGCGGGGGAGGGACAGATACGCAGTATTTT.

J is TRBJ2-1 and V is TRBV11-2, with 8 bases lining up with TRBD2. The V gene's germline CDR1 is SGHAT and CDR2 FQNNGV. V lost 1 base to trimming and J lost 9 bases; unmatched junction nucleotides: 5. The CDR3 runs to 14 residues. CDR3 loop: CASSLGLSGVEQFF. DNA of the CDR3: TGTGCCAGCAGCTTAGGTCTTAGCGGGGTTGAGCAGTTCTTC.

The J gene is TRBJ2-3, the V gene TRBV5-1, with 11 bases lining up with TRBD2. Per germline, CDR1 SGHRS and CDR2 YFSETQ. The CDR3 covers 17 residues. J was trimmed by 1 base and V by 0 bases; bases with no gene match: 4. CDR3: CASSLGLTSGGTDTQYF. As DNA, the CDR3 is TGCGCCAGCAGCTTGGGGCTGACTAGCGGGGGCACAGATACGCAGTATTTT.

V and J are TRBV4-2 and TRBJ1-4; tentative D call: TRBD1 (6 bases). V was cut by 3 bases and J by 2 bases, with 10 bases left in between. CDR3 length: 15 amino acids. Germline V gives CDR1 LGHNA, CDR2 YNFKEQ. The CDR3 DNA follows: TGTGCCAGCAGCCAGCCAGGGGTCACTAATGAAAAACTGTTTTTT. It yields the protein CASSQPGVTNEKLFF.

This chain uses TRBV2 with TRBJ1-5, with D possibly matching TRBD1 (5 bases). The V gene lost 2 bases and the J gene lost 6 bases, with 14 bases spanning the gap. The V gene's germline CDR1 is SNHLY and CDR2 FYNNEI. The CDR3 is 15 amino acids. CDR3: CASSEFGQGGQPQHF. The CDR3 DNA sequence: TGTGCCAGCAGTGAATTTGGCCAGGGCGGTCAGCCCCAGCATTTT.

The chain is built from TRBV11-2 and TRBJ1-4; D may be TRBD1 (6 bases). V was trimmed by 5 bases and J by 3 bases, leaving 13 bases between them. This CDR3 has 15 amino acids. In germline, CDR1 is SGHAT, CDR2 FQNNGV. CDR3 region: CASSRTDRSNEKLFF. CDR3 coding DNA: TGTGCCAGCAGCCGGACGGACAGATCTAATGAAAAACTGTTTTTT.

The chain has TRBV7-3 and TRBJ1-3; the D is unclear. CDR3 size: 13 residues. The V and J ends lost 4 bases and 0 bases respectively, with 4 bases between them. Germline lookup yields CDR1 SGHTA and CDR2 FQGTGA. CDR3 DNA: TGTGCCAGCAGCTCGGGCTCTGGAAACACCATATATTTT. Translated, it gives CASSSGSGNTIYF.